A few counts support the clone carrying this T cell receptor (beta chain). This sample was included in a study of human T cells and chemical hapten exposure. Study-wide context: TCR yields per sample varied mostly from small pooled library volume differences.

TCRdb re-analysed the RACE reads in MiXCR, keeping a single row per CDR3 protein. The profile shows some 38,000 distinct CDR3 sequences, approximately 7.6% of them singletons. The CDR3 has 13 residues. Trimming removed 3 bases from V and 4 bases from J, with 9 bases in between. CDR1 and CDR2 (germline): SGHAT, FQNNGV. Indicated time point: pre-sensitization, week 0. The treatment is: therapeutic diphenylcyclopropenone sensitization with weekly scalp DPC. Each patch test followed a blood draw. The material was whole blood, obtained in connection with sensitization to the hapten diphenylcyclopropenone (DPC). The receptor comes from a woman in her forties or fifties with alopecia areata. Some clones in this sample may be carry-over from other donors' samples. The chain has TRBV11-2 and TRBJ2-5; D remains unclear. The chain's CDR3 is CASSFIRRETQYF. The CDR3 region has the DNA TGTGCCAGCAGCTTCATTAGGCGAGAGACCCAGTACTTC.